Listed here are 10 T cell receptor beta chains from one sample, sequenced in a study of blood T cell repertoires in COVID-19. TCRdb keeps only in-frame clones here, not all; method: immunoSEQ multiplex PCR. Among about 220,000 clones listed, 82% were seen once. Sequencing was done on a sample of peripheral blood. The receptors come from a woman of 80 years or more with COVID-19, enrolled during active disease.

The J gene is TRBJ1-1, the V gene TRBV12-3 or TRBV12-4; D is unclear. This CDR3 comprises 11 residues. Trimming left V 5 bases short and J 3 bases short, with 4 bases between. CDR3 amino acids: CASSPDTEAFF. CDR3 nucleotides: TGTGCCAGCAGTCCAGACACTGAAGCTTTCTTT.

The V gene is TRBV5-8, the J gene TRBJ2-1, with 7 bases aligning to TRBD2. There are 13 residues in the CDR3. The germline gives CDR1 SGHTS, CDR2 YDEGEE. Trimming took 4 bases from V and 4 from J; bases not matched to a gene: 2. CDR3 loop: CASSRTRYNEQFF. The CDR3 coding sequence is TGTGCCAGCAGCCGGACTAGGTACAATGAGCAGTTCTTC.

This clone occurred a few times. The chain recombines TRBV5-4 with TRBJ1-2, with D possibly TRBD1 on 6 matching bases. There are 13 residues in the CDR3. V was shortened by 5 bases and J by 4 bases, with 12 bases between the two germline ends. Per germline, CDR1 SGHNT and CDR2 YYREEE (reference sequence). Here the CDR3 DNA reads TGTGCCAGCAGGGGGGACACAGCCTATGGCTACACCTTC. It yields the protein CASRGDTAYGYTF. Full variable domain (rest looked up from reference TRBV5-4 and TRBJ1-2): ETGVTQSPTHLIKTRGQQVTLRCSSQSGHNTVSWYQQALGQGPQFIFQYYREEENGRGNFPPRFSGLQFPNYSSELNVNALELDDSALYLCASRGDTAYGYTFGSGTRLTVV.

V is TRBV28 and J is TRBJ1-5; no firm D call. V lost 7 bases, J lost 7 bases, and 20 bases lay in between. CDR1 MDHEN and CDR2 SYDVKM come from the germline V gene. This CDR3 is 15 amino acids long. Here the CDR3 reads CASTRTSGLGQPQHF. The CDR3 DNA follows: TGTGCCAGCACCCGTACCTCAGGATTAGGCCAGCCCCAGCATTTT.

This rearrangement joins TRBV4-3 to TRBJ2-2; the D is unclear. Germline assignment: CDR1 LGHNA and CDR2 YSLEER. Trimming shortened V by 5 bases and J by 0 bases, and 10 bases separated the two germline ends. This CDR3 is built from 15 residues. In DNA form, the CDR3 reads TGCGCCAGCAGCTACCGGTTGGCGAACACCGGGGAGCTGTTTTTT. As protein: CASSYRLANTGELFF.

In its sample, this clone was seen a few times. This chain connects TRBV29-1 to TRBJ1-1; 9 bases fit TRBD1. Germline loops: CDR1 SQVTM, CDR2 ANQGSEA. The J segment lost 4 bases and the V segment lost 7 bases, leaving 4 bases of the junction unmatched. The CDR3 contains 12 residues. The CDR3 loop is CSALQGATEAFF. The CDR3 nucleotides are TGCAGCGCTTTACAGGGGGCCACTGAAGCTTTCTTT.

The genes are TRBV7-9 and TRBJ2-5; D not certain. Germline V gene data show CDR1 as SEHNR and CDR2 as FQNEAQ (reference sequence). V was shortened by 5 bases and J by 5 bases, with 6 bases between the two germline ends. This CDR3 has 11 residues. The CDR3, as DNA: TGTGCCAGCAGCCCCCAGGAGACCCAGTACTTC. Its translation is CASSPQETQYF. The full variable domain, its missing parts supplied by reference TRBV7-9 and TRBJ2-5, is DTGVSQNPRHKITKRGQNVTFRCDPISEHNRLYWYRQTLGQGPEFLTYFQNEAQLEKSRLLSDRFSAERPKGSFSTLEIQRTEQGDSAMYLCASSPQETQYFGPGTRLLVL.

V gene TRBV6-1 combines with J gene TRBJ1-2; D ambiguous. The CDR3 runs to 15 residues. The germline V and J ends were trimmed by 0 bases and 4 bases, with 12 bases remaining between them. The germline gives CDR1 MNHNS, CDR2 SASEGT. CDR3 nucleotides: TGTGCCAGCAGTGAAGCTCAGCCGCGGAGCTATGGCTACACCTTC. Its protein product is CASSEAQPRSYGYTF.

This chain connects TRBV9 to TRBJ1-1; TRBD1 is a possible D gene (6 bases). V lost 4 bases, J lost 1 base, and 14 bases lay in between. CDR3 length: 15 residues. Germline assignment: CDR1 SGDLS and CDR2 YYNGEE. CDR3 protein: CASSPTGTTNTEAFF. The CDR3 DNA reads as TGTGCCAGCAGCCCTACCGGGACAACGAACACTGAAGCTTTCTTT.

The chain has TRBV6-6 and TRBJ1-1, with D unresolved. The length of the CDR3 is 14 residues. Germline V gene data show CDR1 as MNHNY and CDR2 as SVGAGI (reference sequence). Between the trimmed V and J ends, which lost 6 bases and 1 base, there was a span of 12 bases. The CDR3 coding sequence is TGTGCCAGCAGGCCGCCTCCAGAGAACACTGAAGCTTTCTTT. Translated: CASRPPPENTEAFF.